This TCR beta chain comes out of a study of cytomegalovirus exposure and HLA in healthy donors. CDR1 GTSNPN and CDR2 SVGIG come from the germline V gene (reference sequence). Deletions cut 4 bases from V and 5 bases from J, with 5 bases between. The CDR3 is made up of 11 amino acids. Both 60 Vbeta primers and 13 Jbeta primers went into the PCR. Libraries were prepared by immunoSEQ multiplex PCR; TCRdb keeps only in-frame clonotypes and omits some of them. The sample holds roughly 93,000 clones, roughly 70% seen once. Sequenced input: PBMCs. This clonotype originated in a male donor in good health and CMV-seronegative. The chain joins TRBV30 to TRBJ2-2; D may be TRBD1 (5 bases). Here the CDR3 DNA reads TGTGCCTGGAAGGGGACCGGGGAGCTGTTTTTT. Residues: CAWKGTGELFF.